The 20 T cell receptor beta chains reported below all come from one sample, sequenced in a study of blood T cell repertoires in COVID-19. The repertoire was sequenced with immunoSEQ multiplex PCR; TCRdb's copy has only in-frame clones and lacks some. The sample comprises 65,000 to 70,000 clones, 65% to 90% of which are singletons, and approximately 1.4% rests with the top ten. The specimen was peripheral blood. The receptors were gathered from a woman in her fifties or sixties with acute or convalescent COVID-19.

This chain uses TRBV7-2 with TRBJ1-2; D gene ambiguous. This CDR3 region has 15 residues. Germline V gives CDR1 SGHTA, CDR2 FQGNSA. Trimming cost V 2 bases and J 0 bases, with 10 bases left between them. CDR3 region: CASSLLQIANYGYTF. In DNA, the CDR3 is TGTGCCAGCAGCTTATTGCAAATAGCTAACTATGGCTACACCTTC.

J is TRBJ1-2 and V is TRBV19; possibly TRBD1 for D (5 bases). This CDR3 spans 14 amino acids. Germline V gene sequence: CDR1 LNHDA, CDR2 SQIVND (reference sequence). V was cut by 5 bases and J by 4 bases, with 14 bases left in between. The CDR3 loop reads CASSLRETAYGYTF. The CDR3 region has the DNA TGTGCCAGTAGTCTCCGGGAGACAGCCTATGGCTACACCTTC.

This sequence joins TRBV12-3 or TRBV12-4 and TRBJ2-2, with no clear D. V gave up 6 bases and J gave up 5 bases, with 4 bases separating them. CDR3 length equals 11 residues. The chain's CDR3 is CASRRTGELFF. The CDR3 DNA is TGTGCCAGCAGGCGGACCGGGGAGCTGTTTTTT.

The J gene is TRBJ2-1, the V gene TRBV3-1 (or the pseudogene TRBV3-2), with D perhaps matching TRBD1 (5 bases). Germline CDR1 LGHDT, CDR2 YNNKEL (reference sequence). V was cut by 2 bases and J by 6 bases, with 11 bases left in between. There are 14 residues in the CDR3. CDR3 bases: TGTGCCAGCAGCCAAAGGGGTAGTACCAATGAGCAGTTCTTC. It encodes CASSQRGSTNEQFF.

The V gene is TRBV7-2, the J gene TRBJ2-1, with 12 bases fitting TRBD1. The ends lost 6 bases at V and 10 bases at J; junction bases unmatched: 4. Germline CDR1 and CDR2: SGHTA and FQGNSA. The CDR3 totals 13 residues. The CDR3 nucleotides read TGTGCCAGCAGGGCGGGACAGGGGGCAGAGCAGTTCTTC. Translating gives CASRAGQGAEQFF.

V and J are TRBV5-1 and TRBJ2-1, with 11 positions matching TRBD1. Germline values: CDR1 SGHRS, CDR2 YFSETQ. The CDR3 is 19 amino acids. V lost 4 bases to trimming and J lost 7 bases; unmatched junction nucleotides: 19. As DNA, the CDR3 is TGCGCCAGCAGCCCATACCTCGGGCGCGGACAGGGGGCTAGAAATGAGCAGTTCTTC. Translating it yields CASSPYLGRGQGARNEQFF.

J is TRBJ2-2 and V is TRBV6-2 or TRBV6-3; 10 nucleotides agree with TRBD2. The CDR3 totals 15 residues. Germline V gene data show CDR1 as MNHEY and CDR2 as SVGEGT. The J segment lost 5 bases and the V segment lost 4 bases, leaving 4 bases of the junction unmatched. CDR3: CASSFPGLATGELFF. CDR3 in DNA: TGTGCCAGCAGTTTTCCGGGACTAGCGACCGGGGAGCTGTTTTTT.

The chain combines TRBV28 with TRBJ1-1; D might be TRBD1 (5 bases). CDR1 and CDR2 from the germline V gene are MDHEN and SYDVKM. Trimming left V 5 bases short and J 12 bases short, with 22 bases between. The CDR3 runs to 14 residues. The CDR3 sequence: CASSPTFAPQEPFF. The CDR3 DNA sequence: TGTGCCAGCAGTCCGACATTCGCTCCACAGGAACCTTTCTTT.

The V gene is TRBV4-1, the J gene TRBJ2-7; a possible D gene is TRBD2 (6 bases). This CDR3 contains 14 residues. Germline V CDR1 and CDR2: MGHRA, YSYEKL. Trimming took off 3 bases at V and 2 bases at J, with 11 bases between the two ends. Written as DNA, the CDR3 is TGCGCCAGCAGCCAGATCGGCGGGGCCTACGAGCAGTACTTC. This sequence encodes CASSQIGGAYEQYF.

The chain uses TRBV30 and TRBJ1-1, with D possibly being TRBD1 (6 bases). CDR3 size: 15 residues. The V and J ends lost 2 bases and 1 base respectively, with 14 bases between them. Germline V gives CDR1 GTSNPN, CDR2 SVGIG (reference sequence). CDR3: CAWSRGGQWNTEAFF. Here the CDR3 DNA reads TGTGCCTGGAGTAGGGGGGGTCAGTGGAACACTGAAGCTTTCTTT.

The rearrangement joins TRBV25-1 to TRBJ1-1, with 8 nucleotides matching TRBD1. V lost 2 bases, J lost 1 base, and 3 bases stayed unmatched. The CDR3 consists of 15 residues. Germline V gene data show CDR1 as MGHDK and CDR2 as SYGVNS. The CDR3 spells CASSEPTGGNTEAFF. The CDR3 DNA is TGTGCCAGCAGTGAACCTACAGGGGGGAACACTGAAGCTTTCTTT.

The V and J genes are TRBV19 and TRBJ1-4; 10 nucleotides line up with TRBD1. The V gene's germline CDR1 is LNHDA and CDR2 SQIVND (reference sequence). CDR3 size: 15 residues. The J segment lost 1 base and the V segment lost 9 bases, leaving 5 bases of the junction unmatched. The DNA of the CDR3 is TGTGCCAGCGACAGGGGGCGTGGAACTAATGAAAAACTGTTTTTT. Its protein product is CASDRGRGTNEKLFF.

This chain connects TRBV30 to TRBJ2-7; perhaps TRBD2 as D (6 bases). Per germline, CDR1 GTSNPN and CDR2 SVGIG (reference sequence). The CDR3 runs 13 residues. Trimming removed 4 bases at V and 6 bases at J, with 16 bases between. The CDR3 DNA follows: TGTGCCTGGACCTCGGGACTCTTTGGCGAGCAGTACTTC. Encoded protein: CAWTSGLFGEQYF.

Regarding this clone: The sample carries other DNA sequences with the same CDR3. V is TRBV2 and J is TRBJ1-2, with TRBD1 as a possible D gene (6 bases). The germline V gene has CDR1 SNHLY and CDR2 FYNNEI. V was clipped by 4 bases and J by 2 bases, with 8 bases between them. This CDR3 comprises 13 residues. The CDR3: CASSGTGNYGYTF. The CDR3, as DNA: TGTGCCAGCAGTGGAACAGGGAACTATGGCTACACCTTC.

The chain joins TRBV12-3 or TRBV12-4 to TRBJ1-4, with no clear D. V was shortened by 6 bases and J by 7 bases, with 9 bases between the two germline ends. CDR3 size: 12 residues. CDR3 sequence (DNA): TGTGCCAGCAGCCCTATCGTTGAAAAACTGTTTTTT. This codes for CASSPIVEKLFF.

This clone was observed a single time. This chain connects TRBV6-5 to TRBJ1-2; possibly TRBD1 for D (6 bases). The CDR3 totals 11 residues. Germline CDR1 and CDR2: MNHEY and SVGAGI. V was pared by 7 bases and J by 6 bases, with 9 bases between. The chain's CDR3 is CASNRVHGYTF. In DNA form, the CDR3 reads TGTGCCAGCAACAGGGTTCATGGCTACACCTTC.

This chain connects TRBV7-9 to TRBJ2-5, with no clear D. CDR1 and CDR2 (germline): SEHNR, FQNEAQ (reference sequence). The CDR3 loop spans 12 amino acids. Trimming cost V 1 base and J 4 bases, with 4 bases left between them. CDR3 protein: CASSLGPETQYF. The CDR3 DNA reads TGTGCCAGCAGCTTAGGGCCAGAGACCCAGTACTTC.

CDR3 region: CSVRQGASTDTQYF. In DNA, the CDR3 is TGCAGCGTTCGACAGGGGGCTTCAACAGATACGCAGTATTTT. This chain links TRBV29-1 with TRBJ2-3; 10 bases fit TRBD1. The CDR3 spans 14 residues. The germline V gene encodes CDR1 SQVTM and CDR2 ANQGSEA. The V and J ends lost 5 bases and 3 bases, in that order; junction bases with no gene match: 5.

The rearrangement links TRBV27 to TRBJ1-6, with TRBD1 as a possible D gene (6 bases). From germline, CDR1 is MNHEY and CDR2 SMNVEV (reference sequence). Trimming stripped 5 bases from V and 2 bases from J, with 13 bases between. The CDR3 consists of 16 residues. The CDR3 coding sequence is TGTGCCAGCAGTCCAGACCAGGGGCCCTATAATTCACCCCTCCACTTT. It specifies CASSPDQGPYNSPLHF.

The rearrangement joins TRBV6-5 to TRBJ1-1; TRBD1 matches 10 bases. The CDR3 is 12 residues long. J gave up 11 bases and V 5 bases, and 5 bases lay outside the gene matches. Per germline, CDR1 MNHEY and CDR2 SVGAGI. The CDR3 reads CASSTGTGDAFF. The CDR3 DNA follows: TGTGCCAGCAGTACAGGGACAGGGGACGCTTTCTTT.